The rows below give T cell receptor beta chains drawn from one sample of a study of regulatory T cells in long-lasting Graves disease. TCRdb re-derived calls from the multiplex PCR reads in MiXCR, one entry per CDR3 protein. The repertoire holds some 440,000 distinct CDR3 sequences, with less than 25% as singletons. The input for sequencing was peripheral blood mononuclear cells (PBMCs), taken when the disease was refractory, from a patient treated with antithyroid drugs. The receptors shown here come from a female donor with Graves disease. Both conserved end residues are part of each CDR3. The order of the fields is clone size, D gene, J gene, V gene, CDR3 DNA, CDR3 protein. A D gene is named only where the DNA matches it firmly. Size is stated for part of the rows, as once, few or many counts, or as a class when the clone is expanded.

abundance: -; d_gene: -; j_gene: TRBJ1-4; v_gene: TRBV28; CDR3nt: TGTGCCAGCAGCACCCTGGGCGGGATGAAGGGAGAAGATGAAAAACTGTTTTTT; CDR3aa: CASSTLGGMKGEDEKLFF
abundance: -; d_gene: -; j_gene: TRBJ2-1; v_gene: TRBV12-5; CDR3nt: TGTGCTAGTGGTTTGGTGCAGGGCTCCTACAATGAGCAGTTCTTC; CDR3aa: CASGLVQGSYNEQFF
abundance: -; d_gene: -; j_gene: TRBJ2-2; v_gene: TRBV7-7; CDR3nt: TGTGCTAGCAGCTTATCTAGCTCTATCGGGGAGCTGTTTTTT; CDR3aa: CASSLSSSIGELFF
abundance: -; d_gene: -; j_gene: TRBJ1-1; v_gene: TRBV7-9; CDR3nt: TGTGCCAGCAGGATCGCGGGGGAGAACACTGAAGCTTTCTTT; CDR3aa: CASRIAGENTEAFF
abundance: few; d_gene: -; j_gene: TRBJ2-7; v_gene: TRBV27; CDR3nt: TGTGCCAGCAGTCTCGATCGTCACGAGCAGTACTTC; CDR3aa: CASSLDRHEQYF
abundance: -; d_gene: TRBD1; j_gene: TRBJ1-2; v_gene: TRBV6-1; CDR3nt: TGTGCCAGCACCCGGACAGGGTACTATGGCTACACCTTC; CDR3aa: CASTRTGYYGYTF
abundance: once; d_gene: TRBD1; j_gene: TRBJ2-1; v_gene: TRBV19; CDR3nt: TGTGCCAGTAGTAATCCAAGGACAGGTTCTCCATTAACCTACAATGAGCAGTTCTTC; CDR3aa: CASSNPRTGSPLTYNEQFF
abundance: many; d_gene: TRBD1; j_gene: TRBJ1-1; v_gene: TRBV12-3/TRBV12-4; CDR3nt: TGTGCCAGCAGTTTGTCAGGGGGAGCGGGGGCTTTCTTT; CDR3aa: CASSLSGGAGAFF
abundance: many; d_gene: -; j_gene: TRBJ2-2; v_gene: TRBV5-4; CDR3nt: TGTGCCAGCAGCTTGGTTCAGGATAACACCGGGGAGCTGTTTTTT; CDR3aa: CASSLVQDNTGELFF
abundance: many; d_gene: -; j_gene: TRBJ2-5; v_gene: TRBV7-9; CDR3nt: TGTGCCAGCAGCTTCATTCCTAGCGCCCAAGAGACCCAGTACTTC; CDR3aa: CASSFIPSAQETQYF
abundance: -; d_gene: -; j_gene: TRBJ2-3; v_gene: TRBV12-3/TRBV12-4; CDR3nt: TGTGCCAACTTATTTTTGGATACGCAGTATTTT; CDR3aa: CANLFLDTQYF
abundance: -; d_gene: TRBD2; j_gene: TRBJ2-1; v_gene: TRBV7-6; CDR3nt: TGTGCCAGCAGCTTAGTCGGGGGGGGGGGCAATGAGCAGTTCTTC; CDR3aa: CASSLVGGGGNEQFF
abundance: -; d_gene: -; j_gene: TRBJ1-5; v_gene: TRBV27; CDR3nt: TGTGCCAGCAGGATGGCTAACGAAATCAATCAGCCCCAGCATTTT; CDR3aa: CASRMANEINQPQHF
abundance: few; d_gene: TRBD2; j_gene: TRBJ2-7; v_gene: TRBV5-1; CDR3nt: TGCGCCAGCAGCTTGGGACTAGCGGGAGGCTGGAGGTACGAGCAGTACTTC; CDR3aa: CASSLGLAGGWRYEQYF
abundance: few; d_gene: TRBD2; j_gene: TRBJ2-1; v_gene: TRBV7-2; CDR3nt: TGTGCCAGCAGCACAGTAGCGGGAGGAAACAATGAGCAGTTCTTC; CDR3aa: CASSTVAGGNNEQFF
abundance: few; d_gene: -; j_gene: TRBJ2-7; v_gene: TRBV10-3; CDR3nt: TGTGCCACCGCGGCCCTCAACTACGAGCAGTACTTC; CDR3aa: CATAALNYEQYF
abundance: -; d_gene: TRBD1; j_gene: TRBJ1-1; v_gene: TRBV4-1; CDR3nt: TGCGCCAGCAGCCCTACGGGACAGGGGGCGATTGAAGCTTTCTTT; CDR3aa: CASSPTGQGAIEAFF
abundance: many; d_gene: TRBD2; j_gene: TRBJ2-5; v_gene: TRBV12-3/TRBV12-4; CDR3nt: TGTGCCAGCAGCCACGGGGGGGAGTACGGAGAGACCCAGTACTTC; CDR3aa: CASSHGGEYGETQYF
abundance: many; d_gene: -; j_gene: TRBJ2-7; v_gene: TRBV7-9; CDR3nt: TGTGCCAGCAGGACGAGCCAGGGCTACGAGCAGTACTTC; CDR3aa: CASRTSQGYEQYF
abundance: -; d_gene: TRBD2; j_gene: TRBJ2-2; v_gene: TRBV6-2/TRBV6-3; CDR3nt: TGTGCCAGCAGTTATTTTGGACTAGCGGGAGGGGTCGGGGAGCTGTTTTTT; CDR3aa: CASSYFGLAGGVGELFF
abundance: -; d_gene: -; j_gene: TRBJ1-5; v_gene: TRBV27; CDR3nt: TGTGCCAGCAATCATATCAATAGCAATCAGCCCCAGCATTTT; CDR3aa: CASNHINSNQPQHF
abundance: many; d_gene: -; j_gene: TRBJ2-7; v_gene: TRBV6-2/TRBV6-3; CDR3nt: TGTGCCAGCAGGGAAACGGCCTACGAGCAGTACTTC; CDR3aa: CASRETAYEQYF
abundance: -; d_gene: TRBD1; j_gene: TRBJ1-5; v_gene: TRBV24-1; CDR3nt: TGTGCCACCACCAGGGACAGGGGGAGTTGTCAGCCCCAGCATTTT; CDR3aa: CATTRDRGSCQPQHF